This T cell receptor (beta chain) was retrieved from a study of shared T cell receptors in the human thymus. This clone has just one count. Generated by immunoSEQ multiplex PCR, the TCRdb table keeps only in-frame clones and is missing some. The repertoire holds about 380,000 clones, with 95% as singletons. With V trimmed by 3 bases and J by 2 bases, 4 bases remained unmatched. Per the germline V gene, CDR1 is MNHEY and CDR2 is SVGAGI. This CDR3 contains 16 residues. Sequenced: thymocytes. The sequence derives from a human donor. The chain uses TRBV6-5 and TRBJ2-3; 11 bases align to TRBD1. The chain's CDR3 is CASSYGTGGNTDTQYF. The CDR3 coding sequence is TGTGCCAGCAGTTATGGGACAGGGGGAAACACAGATACGCAGTATTTT.